This T cell receptor (beta chain) was identified in a study of T cells in Graves' hyperthyroidism and ophthalmopathy. V shed 6 bases and J 1 base; nucleotides not matched to a gene: 4. The CDR3 totals 14 residues. This clonotype occurred many times. From RNA transcripts, TCR beta CDR3 regions were amplified. Using the HTBI primer set, a first-round RT-PCR was run on the TCR CDR3. One entry per CDR3 protein results from TCRdb running MiXCR on the multiplex PCR reads. This sample has 450,000 to 650,000 distinct CDR3 sequences, with roughly 20% found just once. The chain recombines TRBV12-3 or TRBV12-4 with TRBJ2-7, with 9 bases matching TRBD1. The TCR was taken from a man aged 18 to 35 with Graves' hyperthyroidism. Sequencing was done on a sample of blood. CDR3 coding DNA: TGTGCCAGCAGCTCCGGGACAGGGTCCTACGAGCAGTACTTC. This encodes CASSSGTGSYEQYF.